These T cell receptor beta chains were read from a single sample in a study of shared clonotypes between healthy human individuals. TCRdb's table, derived via immunoSEQ multiplex PCR, lists solely in-frame clones and lacks some. The table has hundreds of thousands of clones, 96% seen once. The sequencing input was naive CD8+ T cells sorted from blood. The receptors come from a young man in good health. The CDR3 runs from the conserved cysteine through the conserved F or W.

CASSFLSGGANVLTF	TRBJ2-6	15	TRBV7-9
CASSPAVGLAGNDQYF	TRBJ2-5	16	TRBV7-9
CASSSGTLLTYEQYF	TRBJ2-7	15	TRBV5-4
CASSSGTPEVYGYTF	TRBJ1-2	15	TRBV28
CASSTENSNQPQHF	TRBJ1-5	14	TRBV6-5
CSGGREGVEQFF	TRBJ2-1	12	TRBV29-1
CASSQNALGGLGGELFF	TRBJ2-2	17	TRBV11-1
CASSQDHGQTLSYEQYF	TRBJ2-7	17	TRBV4-2
CASSQDPGLSNQPQHF	TRBJ1-5	16	TRBV4-1
CASSYSTASEPQHF	TRBJ1-5	14	TRBV6-5
CASSQVEVAVYNEQFF	TRBJ2-1	16	TRBV4-2
CASSYQGSYNEQFF	TRBJ2-1	14	TRBV6-5
CASSRPTFTTRGYSNTQYF	TRBJ2-3	19	TRBV5-4
CASSQSHGSGELFF	TRBJ2-2	14	TRBV16
CASSPKDRGIQPQHF	TRBJ1-5	15	TRBV21-1
CASRYRGETYEQYF	TRBJ2-7	14	TRBV27
CSVRINEAFF	TRBJ1-1	10	TRBV29-1
CASSGRHDRADTQYF	TRBJ2-3	15	TRBV28
CASSFGLRRPGAEAFF	TRBJ1-1	16	TRBV11-2
CASTSRAVGDTEAFF	TRBJ1-1	15	TRBV28
CASRYTGELFF	TRBJ2-2	11	TRBV7-9
CSVEGLAPTYNEQFF	TRBJ2-1	15	TRBV29-1
CASRQEGAYEQYF	TRBJ2-7	13	TRBV2
CASGRSYNEQFF	TRBJ2-1	12	TRBV9
CASSFSSRIYEQYF	TRBJ2-7	14	TRBV27
CASRGGYEQYF	TRBJ2-7	11	TRBV5-1
CASKGGYYGYTF	TRBJ1-2	12	TRBV27
CATSRDPGPSNYGYTF	TRBJ1-2	16	TRBV15
CASAGGAGNTIYF	TRBJ1-3	13	TRBV5-1